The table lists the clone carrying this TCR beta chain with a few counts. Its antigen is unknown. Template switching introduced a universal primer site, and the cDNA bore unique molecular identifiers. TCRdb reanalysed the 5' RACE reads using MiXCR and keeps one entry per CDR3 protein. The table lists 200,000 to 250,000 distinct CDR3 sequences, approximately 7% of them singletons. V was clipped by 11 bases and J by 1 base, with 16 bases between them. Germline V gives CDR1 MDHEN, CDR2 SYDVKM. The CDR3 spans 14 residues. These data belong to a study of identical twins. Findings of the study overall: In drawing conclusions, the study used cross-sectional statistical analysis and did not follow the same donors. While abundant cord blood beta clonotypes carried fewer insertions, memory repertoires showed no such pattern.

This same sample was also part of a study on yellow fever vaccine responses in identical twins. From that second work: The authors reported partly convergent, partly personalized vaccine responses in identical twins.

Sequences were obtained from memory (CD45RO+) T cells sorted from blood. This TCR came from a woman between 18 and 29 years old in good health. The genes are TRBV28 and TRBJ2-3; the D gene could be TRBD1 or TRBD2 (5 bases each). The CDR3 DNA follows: TGTGCCGCCAACGGGGCAGGGCGCACAGATACGCAGTATTTT. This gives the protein CAANGAGRTDTQYF.